These 6 T cell receptor beta chains originate from one sample sequenced in a study of spatial heterogeneity in lung cancer. MiXCR, applied by TCRdb to the 5' RACE reads, yields one record per CDR3 protein. Of 20,000 to 30,000 distinct CDR3 sequences listed, around 8.8% are singletons. These TCRs' antigens remain unknown. Findings of the study overall: Tumor mutation count correlated with how many alpha and beta TCRs expanded intratumorally.

Specified time point: sample taken at primary tumor resection. The sequenced sample was lung tumor tissue, obtained at surgery. These receptors were taken from a male donor with early-stage non-small cell lung cancer.

This sequence joins TRBV2 and TRBJ2-1; 9 nucleotides agree with TRBD2. J was trimmed by 1 base and V by 6 bases; bases with no gene match: 4. This CDR3 contains 15 residues. From germline, CDR1 is SNHLY and CDR2 FYNNEI. CDR3 region: CASRDSGSSYNEQFF. CDR3 coding DNA: TGTGCCAGCAGGGATAGCGGGAGTTCCTACAATGAGCAGTTCTTC. The complete variable domain, with remaining parts taken from reference TRBV2 and TRBJ2-1, reads EPEVTQTPSHQVTQMGQEVILRCVPISNHLYFYWYRQILGQKVEFLVSFYNNEISEKSEIFDDQFSVERPDGSNFTLKIRSTKLEDSAMYFCASRDSGSSYNEQFFGPGTRLTVL.

The rearrangement links TRBV6-1 to TRBJ2-5, with D unclear. V lost 7 bases to trimming and J lost 1 base, with 13 bases between them. CDR3 size: 14 residues. Looked up from germline, CDR1 is MNHNS and CDR2 is SASEGT. Here the CDR3 DNA reads TGTGCCAGCAAAAAAGGACCTTTCCAAGAGACCCAGTACTTC. Translated, it gives CASKKGPFQETQYF.

This clonotype was observed many times. This chain links TRBV5-6 with TRBJ1-5; D uncertain. Germline V gene sequence: CDR1 SGHDT, CDR2 YYEEEE. Trimming took 0 bases from V and 3 from J, leaving 7 bases between them. The CDR3 loop spans 14 amino acids. The CDR3 DNA reads as TGTGCCAGCAGCTTGGAAGGGTCCAATCAGCCCCAGCATTTT. Its translation is CASSLEGSNQPQHF.

This clonotype was seen repeatedly, ten times or more. CDR3 DNA sequence: TGCGCCAGCAGCCCAGACGGGGACTATGGCTACACCTTC. This sequence encodes CASSPDGDYGYTF. V and J are TRBV5-1 and TRBJ1-2; no firm D call. The CDR3 is 13 amino acids. Trimming left V 4 bases short and J 3 bases short, with 10 bases between. Germline loops: CDR1 SGHRS, CDR2 YFSETQ.

This clonotype was recorded many times. The chain carries TRBV2 and TRBJ1-2; D call uncertain. Germline CDR1 is SNHLY and CDR2 is FYNNEI. This CDR3 is 15 amino acids long. The V gene lost 3 bases and the J gene lost 1 base, with 12 bases spanning the gap. This chain's CDR3 is CASSDVADSNYGYTF. The CDR3 bases are TGTGCCAGCAGTGATGTGGCAGATAGTAACTATGGCTACACCTTC. Using reference TRBV2 and TRBJ1-2 for the parts outside the CDR3, the full variable domain is EPEVTQTPSHQVTQMGQEVILRCVPISNHLYFYWYRQILGQKVEFLVSFYNNEISEKSEIFDDQFSVERPDGSNFTLKIRSTKLEDSAMYFCASSDVADSNYGYTFGSGTRLTVV.

This clonotype was counted many times. The chain joins TRBV5-1 to TRBJ2-5; maybe TRBD1 (5 bases). CDR1 is SGHRS and CDR2 is YFSETQ in the germline V gene. The CDR3 has 13 residues. The ends were cut back, 5 bases at V and 5 bases at J, with 13 bases in the middle. CDR3 nucleotide sequence: TGCGCCAGCAGAAACCAGGGTATCGAGACCCAGTACTTC. The encoded protein is CASRNQGIETQYF.